This T cell receptor beta chain was recorded in a study of CD8 T cells in Susac syndrome (dated by TCRdb to about 2019). About the investigation overall: Of the Susac syndrome patients who were sequenced, about eight were in clinical remission while roughly six had clinically active disease. At the time of blood withdrawal, Susac syndrome patients were either therapy-naive, taking corticosteroids (with some also receiving IVIg), or on IVIg alone. The study used repertoire sequencing to test whether antigen drove CD8+ T cell activation and differentiation in Susac syndrome.

About this clonotype: What this receptor recognizes is not known. Base quality data are lacking; no much larger clone is found one base away.

Results and caveats for the whole study, not just this receptor: The TCR sequencing and HLA analysis was acknowledged to have included a relatively small number of individuals. In the CD4+ T cell repertoire of Susac syndrome patients, clonal expansion was not detected.

RNA was extracted using the RNeasy kit, and about 0.5 to 1 ug of the RNA was reverse transcribed with random hexamers. The immunoSEQ multiplex PCR assay, which covers 54 Vbeta and 13 Jbeta segments, was used to amplify TCR beta CDR3 regions. Bias from PCR amplification was corrected by using a synthetic template baseline for primer optimization and for computational correction. For the original study's pipeline: Reads were annotated to V, D and J genes per IMGT and analyzed with immunoSEQ Analyzer, keeping only productive sequences. Clonality was computed as one minus Shannon entropy normalized by log2 of the number of productive unique sequences. For each patient and control, public and private clones were evaluated within the 100 most prevalent clones. Clones were defined as Susac-specific if absent from the healthy and MS cohorts, from 1052 published viral clones and from other ImmuneACCESS disease sequences. Through fastp at Q25 and MiXCR, TCRdb rebuilt clones from the public reads, retaining in-frame beta chains. Identical CDR3 protein sequences are pooled into one entry, listed with their most common genes and DNA. The V and J calls were not made by the authors but by TCRdb's processing. In this sample the table shows some 200,000 distinct CDR3 sequences, more than 90% of which occur a single time. The ten largest clonotypes hold approximately 0.1% of the sample.

The CDR3 runs 17 residues from the cysteine to the phenylalanine. Just the 51-base CDR3 DNA is kept, in frame starting at base 1. In the germline V gene, CDR1 corresponds to SGDLS and CDR2 to YYNGEE. After removal of 2 bases from V and 1 base from J, the junction retains 7 bases not matched to a gene. High-throughput TCR beta sequencing profiled peripheral blood CD8+ and CD4+ T cells from healthy donors, Susac syndrome patients and multiple sclerosis patients. The Susac syndrome patients fulfilled recently defined diagnostic criteria for definite or probable disease. Bulk CD8+ and CD4+ T cells were purified by magnetic negative isolation, while CD8+ TEMRA cells were enriched using FACS. Blood was drawn into EDTA tubes, processed within 24 hours, and PBMCs were isolated by density gradient centrifugation. PBMCs intended for TCR sequencing were cryopreserved in liquid nitrogen and were subsequently thawed in a 37 degrees C water bath. The sorted or isolated CD4+, CD8+ and CD8+ TEMRA cells reached a purity of at least 90%.

Here the chain combines TRBV9 and TRBJ2-1; 9 of the junction bases match TRBD2. This receptor was taken from a human donor with Susac syndrome. Material: CD4+ T cells from PBMCs. CDR3 protein: CASSVGSGGPSYNEQFF. DNA sequence: TGTGCCAGCAGCGTTGGTAGCGGGGGACCTTCCTACAATGAGCAGTTCTTC.